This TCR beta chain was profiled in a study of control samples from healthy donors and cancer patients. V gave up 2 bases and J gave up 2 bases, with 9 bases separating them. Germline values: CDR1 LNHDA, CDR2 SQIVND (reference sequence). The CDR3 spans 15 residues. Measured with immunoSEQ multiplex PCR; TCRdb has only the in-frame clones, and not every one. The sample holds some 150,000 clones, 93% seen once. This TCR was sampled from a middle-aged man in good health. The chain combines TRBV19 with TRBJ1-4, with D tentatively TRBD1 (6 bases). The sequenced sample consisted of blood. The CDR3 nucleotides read TGTGCCAGTAGTATACTGGGGGCCACTAATGAAAAACTGTTTTTT. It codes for CASSILGATNEKLFF. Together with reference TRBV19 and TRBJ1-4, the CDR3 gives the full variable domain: DGGITQSPKYLFRKEGQNVTLSCEQNLNHDAMYWYRQDPGQGLRLIYYSQIVNDFQKGDIAEGYSVSREKKESFPLTVTSAQKNPTAFYLCASSILGATNEKLFFGSGTQLSVL.